Each of the 30 T cell receptor beta chains below was sequenced from the same sample in a study of OX40 agonist ivuxolimab in advanced cancers. Measured with immunoSEQ multiplex PCR; TCRdb has only the in-frame clones, and not every one. The sample consists of 80,000 to 100,000 clones, roughly nine tenths of them appearing once. Sequencing used CD4+ or CD8+ T cells sorted from blood, obtained in a trial of the OX40 agonist ivuxolimab. The receptors derive from an adult with an advanced solid tumor such as melanoma, head and neck, liver or kidney cancer.

The genes are TRBV6-1 and TRBJ1-5; D remains unclear. Germline V CDR1 and CDR2: MNHNS, SASEGT. With 6 bases removed from V and 5 bases from J, the gap between germline ends came to 8 bases. The CDR3 covers 12 residues. The CDR3, as DNA: TGTGCCAGCAGACCTGGAGATCAGCCCCAGCATTTT. Translating it yields CASRPGDQPQHF.

The chain uses TRBV7-2 and TRBJ1-2; D might be TRBD1 (5 bases). V lost 5 bases and J lost 3, with 13 bases in between. The CDR3 is made up of 14 amino acids. CDR1 SGHTA and CDR2 FQGNSA come from the germline V gene. The CDR3 coding sequence is TGTGCCAGCAGCGCGGGGCCCTGGGACTATGGCTACACCTTC. Translated: CASSAGPWDYGYTF.

The genes are TRBV5-1 and TRBJ1-1; 11 nucleotides agree with TRBD1. This CDR3 comprises 17 residues. Germline lookup yields CDR1 SGHRS and CDR2 YFSETQ. V dropped 0 bases and J dropped 4; count of bases not matched to a gene: 8. CDR3 protein: CASSLARWGTGGTEAFF. CDR3 nucleotide sequence: TGCGCCAGCAGCTTGGCTCGGTGGGGGACAGGGGGCACTGAAGCTTTCTTT.

The chain combines TRBV13 with TRBJ2-7; 13 bases map to TRBD2. Germline V gives CDR1 PRHDT, CDR2 FYEKMQ (reference sequence). The CDR3 totals 16 residues. Trimming took 5 bases from V and 2 from J; bases not matched to a gene: 6. As DNA, the CDR3 is TGTGCCAGCAGCCGGGGACTAGCGGGACCAACCTACGAGCAGTACTTC. Its protein is CASSRGLAGPTYEQYF.

The V and J genes are TRBV15 and TRBJ1-3, with TRBD1 identical over 7 bases. CDR1 is LNHNV, CDR2 YYDKDF, per germline (reference sequence). Unmatched junction bases numbered 5, after V lost 0 bases and J lost 3 bases. The CDR3 totals 16 residues. Written as DNA, the CDR3 is TGTGCCACCAGCAGAGATGGGACAGACCTTGGAAACACCATATATTTT. Amino acid sequence: CATSRDGTDLGNTIYF.

The V call is TRBV30, the J call TRBJ2-7; 14 bases line up with TRBD2. The CDR3 is 14 amino acids. Germline-derived CDR1 and CDR2 are GTSNPN and SVGIG (reference sequence). V was pared by 3 bases and J by 11 bases, with 9 bases of the junction left unmatched. The CDR3 region is CAWRGTSGSIRKYF. CDR3 nucleotide sequence: TGTGCCTGGAGGGGGACTAGCGGGAGTATTAGGAAGTACTTC. The entire variable domain, with the rest obtained from reference TRBV30 and TRBJ2-7, is as follows: SQTIHQWPATLVQPVGSPLSLECTVEGTSNPNLYWYRQAAGRGLQLLFYSVGIGQISSEVPQNLSASRPQDRQFILSSKKLLLSDSGFYLCAWRGTSGSIRKYFGPGTRLTVT.

The rearrangement uses TRBV4-2 and TRBJ2-5, with D unclear. This CDR3 has 13 amino acids. CDR1 LGHNA and CDR2 YNFKEQ come from the germline V gene. V lost 1 base to trimming and J lost 4 bases, with 7 bases between them. In nucleotides, the CDR3 is TGTGCCAGCAGCCAAGTGATTGGAGAGACCCAGTACTTC. It codes for CASSQVIGETQYF.

The chain uses TRBV6-5 and TRBJ2-7, with TRBD1 matching over 8 bases. Trimming removed 2 bases from V and 2 bases from J; junction bases left unmatched: 2. CDR1 and CDR2 (germline): MNHEY, SVGAGI. This CDR3 region has 14 residues. The CDR3 DNA is TGTGCCAGCAGTTACCGGGGACAGGCCTACGAGCAGTACTTC. Protein: CASSYRGQAYEQYF.

V usage is TRBV6-6 and J usage is TRBJ1-1; 8 bases fit TRBD1. CDR1 and CDR2 (germline): MNHNY, SVGAGI (reference sequence). This CDR3 has 14 amino acids. The J segment lost 7 bases and the V segment lost 0 bases, leaving 4 bases of the junction unmatched. The CDR3 region is CASSYSGTGFEAFF. DNA for the CDR3: TGTGCCAGCAGTTACTCTGGGACAGGTTTTGAAGCTTTCTTT.

This clone has a single count. Other DNA sequences of this sample code for an identical CDR3. The chain uses TRBV5-1 and TRBJ2-3; 10 bases map to TRBD2. Germline lookup yields CDR1 SGHRS and CDR2 YFSETQ. J was trimmed by 3 bases and V by 4 bases; bases with no gene match: 5. The CDR3 spans 15 residues. The CDR3 sequence is CASSPLAGDTDTQYF. CDR3 DNA: TGCGCCAGCAGCCCCCTAGCGGGGGATACAGATACGCAGTATTTT.

The chain has TRBV18 and TRBJ2-2; tentative D call: TRBD2 (6 bases). CDR3 length: 14 residues. Germline V gene sequence: CDR1 KGHSH, CDR2 LQKENI. V was shortened by 3 bases and J by 2 bases, with 7 bases between the two germline ends. The CDR3 coding sequence is TGTGCCAGCTCACCCGGGACTAACACCGGGGAGCTGTTTTTT. Amino acids: CASSPGTNTGELFF.

This clone has only one observation. The rearrangement links TRBV9 to TRBJ2-7; D is undetermined. Trimming left V 4 bases short and J 2 bases short, with 10 bases between. In germline, CDR1 is SGDLS, CDR2 YYNGEE. The CDR3 spans 13 residues. As DNA, the CDR3 is TGTGCCAGCAGCCCAGCTCATCCCTACGAGCAGTACTTC. As protein: CASSPAHPYEQYF.

V gene TRBV29-1 combines with J gene TRBJ2-3, with 10 bases fitting TRBD2. The germline CDR1 and CDR2 sequences are SQVTM and ANQGSEA. The CDR3 is made up of 17 amino acids. Trimming removed 4 bases from V and 0 bases from J; junction bases left unmatched: 10. CDR3 residues: CSVARSSGSLSTDTQYF. The CDR3 DNA is TGCAGCGTTGCAAGGTCTAGCGGGAGCCTAAGCACAGATACGCAGTATTTT.

This chain connects TRBV10-2 to TRBJ2-7, with TRBD1 identical over 9 bases. J was trimmed by 5 bases and V by 6 bases; bases with no gene match: 11. The V gene's germline CDR1 is WSHSY and CDR2 SAAADI. CDR3 length equals 15 residues. In DNA form, the CDR3 reads TGCGCCAGCAGCCTCTTCCCGGGACAGGGTGACGAGCAGTACTTC. This encodes CASSLFPGQGDEQYF.

This chain uses TRBV19 with TRBJ1-2, with a possible D match to TRBD1 (6 bases). Per the germline V gene, CDR1 is LNHDA and CDR2 is SQIVND (reference sequence). Trimming took 3 bases from V and 1 from J, leaving 12 bases between them. This CDR3 comprises 15 residues. This CDR3 is CASSIAGGVNYGYTF. The DNA of the CDR3 is TGTGCCAGTAGTATCGCGGGGGGCGTTAACTATGGCTACACCTTC.

The J gene is TRBJ2-1, the V gene TRBV7-2; D perhaps matches TRBD2 (6 bases). This CDR3 contains 14 residues. CDR1 is SGHTA, CDR2 FQGNSA, per germline. Between the trimmed V and J ends, which lost 7 bases and 2 bases, there was a span of 12 bases. In nucleotides, the CDR3 is TGTGCCAGCAAGGAGGCGGGACCCTACAATGAGCAGTTCTTC. This translates into CASKEAGPYNEQFF.

Remarks on this clone: Different DNA sequences within this sample yield the same CDR3. J is TRBJ2-5 and V is TRBV5-1; D is possibly TRBD2 (6 bases). The CDR3 spans 14 residues. V was pared by 4 bases and J by 0 bases, with 10 bases between. The germline gives CDR1 SGHRS, CDR2 YFSETQ. The CDR3 reads CASSPAGYQETQYF. Written as DNA, the CDR3 is TGCGCCAGCAGCCCCGCGGGGTACCAAGAGACCCAGTACTTC.

The chain is built from TRBV6-4 and TRBJ1-6, with unresolved D. Trimming cost V 3 bases and J 6 bases, with 6 bases left between them. Germline loops: CDR1 MRHNA, CDR2 SNTAGT. The CDR3 spans 13 residues. The CDR3 DNA follows: TGTGCCAGCAGTGAGGGGAGTAATTCACCCCTCCACTTT. Translated, it gives CASSEGSNSPLHF.

This clone showed up just once. V is TRBV9 and J is TRBJ1-3; 7 bases agree with TRBD1. Germline V gene lookup returns CDR1 SGDLS and CDR2 YYNGEE. V dropped 4 bases and J dropped 0; count of bases not matched to a gene: 7. This CDR3 is 16 amino acids long. The CDR3 loop reads CASSPTQGSSGNTIYF. CDR3 nucleotide sequence: TGTGCCAGCAGCCCTACACAGGGGAGCTCTGGAAACACCATATATTTT. Supplemented by reference TRBV9 and TRBJ1-3, the full variable domain reads DSGVTQTPKHLITATGQRVTLRCSPRSGDLSVYWYQQSLDQGLQFLIQYYNGEERAKGNILERFSAQQFPDLHSELNLSSLELGDSALYFCASSPTQGSSGNTIYFGEGSWLTVV.

J is TRBJ2-1 and V is TRBV11-1, with TRBD2 matching 11 bases. The CDR3 spans 16 residues. Trimming at V came to 3 bases and at J to 5 bases, leaving 6 bases not matched to a gene. Germline V CDR1 and CDR2: SGHAT, FQDESV (reference sequence). CDR3 sequence: CASSFLGLAGNNEQFF. CDR3 coding DNA: TGTGCCAGCAGCTTCCTCGGACTAGCGGGTAACAATGAGCAGTTCTTC.

This chain connects TRBV18 to TRBJ1-2; TRBD1 agrees at 8 bases. V shed 5 bases and J 1 base; nucleotides not matched to a gene: 12. This CDR3 comprises 17 residues. Germline loops: CDR1 KGHSH, CDR2 LQKENI. The CDR3 loop reads CASSYLKQGDVNYGYTF. The DNA for the CDR3 is TGTGCCAGCTCATACCTTAAACAGGGGGACGTTAACTATGGCTACACCTTC.

On this clone: Other DNA sequences from this sample encode an identical CDR3 as well. The J gene is TRBJ1-2, the V gene TRBV14, with 7 bases matching TRBD1. Germline values: CDR1 SGHDN, CDR2 FVKESK. This CDR3 region has 12 residues. J lost 9 bases, V lost 0 bases, and 1 base had no gene match. The CDR3 region has the DNA TGTGCCAGCAGCCAAGACAGGGGGAGCTACACCTTC. Amino acids: CASSQDRGSYTF.

This clone was recorded once. The chain recombines TRBV4-2 with TRBJ1-1, with no clear D. Trimming removed 0 bases from V and 7 bases from J, with 9 bases in between. Germline V CDR1 and CDR2: LGHNA, YNFKEQ. The CDR3 is made up of 13 amino acids. In DNA, the CDR3 is TGTGCCAGCAGCCAAGACCCGTATCTTGAAGCTTTCTTT. This codes for CASSQDPYLEAFF.

For the CDR3, the DNA is TGTGCCAGCAGCCGGGGGGGACCTATTAATGAAAAACTGTTTTTT. This translates into CASSRGGPINEKLFF. The V gene is TRBV5-4, the J gene TRBJ1-4; D might be TRBD1 (5 bases). Germline CDR1 SGHNT, CDR2 YYREEE (reference sequence). This CDR3 spans 15 amino acids. Between the trimmed V and J ends, which lost 4 bases and 4 bases, there was a span of 14 bases. The variable domain in full, with the rest retrieved from reference TRBV5-4 and TRBJ1-4, is ETGVTQSPTHLIKTRGQQVTLRCSSQSGHNTVSWYQQALGQGPQFIFQYYREEENGRGNFPPRFSGLQFPNYSSELNVNALELDDSALYLCASSRGGPINEKLFFGSGTQLSVL.

This chain connects TRBV18 to TRBJ2-7; no reliable D call. The V gene's germline CDR1 is KGHSH and CDR2 LQKENI. This CDR3 is 13 amino acids long. V was trimmed by 2 bases and J by 1 base, leaving 6 bases between them. CDR3 residues: CASSPSISYEQYF. The CDR3 nucleotides read TGTGCCAGCTCACCATCCATATCCTACGAGCAGTACTTC.

The rearrangement joins TRBV19 to TRBJ1-5; D is unresolved. Germline CDR1 is LNHDA and CDR2 is SQIVND (reference sequence). The length of the CDR3 is 13 residues. V gave up 6 bases and J gave up 4 bases, with 10 bases separating them. Here the CDR3 reads CASSVAKNQPQHF. The CDR3 bases are TGTGCCAGTAGCGTGGCAAAGAATCAGCCCCAGCATTTT.

The chain links TRBV30 to TRBJ1-2; 10 positions agree with TRBD1. CDR3 length: 13 amino acids. CDR1 and CDR2 from the germline V gene are GTSNPN and SVGIG (reference sequence). The V segment lost 5 bases and the J segment 4 bases; nucleotides outside the gene matches: 4. In DNA form, the CDR3 reads TGTGCCTGGCTCGGGGACAGGGGCTATGGCTACACCTTC. This gives the protein CAWLGDRGYGYTF.

This chain uses TRBV2 with TRBJ2-3; the match to TRBD2 covers 7 bases. Germline CDR1 and CDR2: SNHLY and FYNNEI. The CDR3 extends over 14 amino acids. Unmatched junction bases numbered 7, after V lost 6 bases and J lost 4 bases. The CDR3 region has the DNA TGTGCCAGCAGGACCGGACTAGGGGCAGATACGCAGTATTTT. Its translation: CASRTGLGADTQYF.

This chain links TRBV29-1 with TRBJ1-2; D remains unclear. Germline V gene lookup returns CDR1 SQVTM and CDR2 ANQGSEA. The CDR3 runs to 13 residues. In DNA, the CDR3 is TGCACCCGAGGTTCTGGTGGGAAGTATGGCTACACCTTC. The encoded protein is CTRGSGGKYGYTF.

J is TRBJ2-3 and V is TRBV4-1; the D is unclear. CDR1 and CDR2 from the germline V gene are MGHRA and YSYEKL. The CDR3 extends over 13 amino acids. V shed 1 base and J shed 6 bases, with 8 bases lying between them. CDR3 nucleotides: TGCGCCAGCAGCCAAGCTCCCGGGGATACGCAGTATTTT. This encodes CASSQAPGDTQYF.